This TCR beta chain originates from a study of blood T cell repertoires in COVID-19. About the research overall: T cells, B-cell-depleted T cells, or PBMCs supplied cDNA or gDNA.

Germline V gives CDR1 MNHEY, CDR2 SVGEGT. The CDR3 sequence is 15 residues long. The V end was cut by 4 bases, the J end by 0 bases, with 9 bases between. This clone was seen once. Produced via immunoSEQ multiplex PCR; TCRdb's table is partial and in-frame only. Counted here are 130,000 to 150,000 clones, 80% to 90% occurring once; the ten biggest clones make up roughly 10%. The chain recombines TRBV6-2 or TRBV6-3 with TRBJ1-4, with D possibly TRBD1 on 6 matching bases. This sequence originates from a man aged 55 to 70 with active or convalescent COVID-19. Material for sequencing was peripheral blood. As DNA, the CDR3 is TGTGCCAGCAGTTGGGGGCCTACAACTAATGAAAAACTGTTTTTT. Encoded protein: CASSWGPTTNEKLFF.